This entry lists 21 T cell receptor beta chains sequenced from one sample in a study of CD8+ T cells in alopecia areata. Isolated RNA was reverse transcribed into cDNA used as the sequencing template. Assay used: immunoSEQ multiplex PCR; TCRdb lists only in-frame clones, some missing. The sample has about 130,000 clones, under 60% seen once; the top ten hold under 7.5%. The sequenced sample was CD4+ T cells sorted from blood, obtained at week 0. The receptors come from a human donor with alopecia areata.

J is TRBJ1-5 and V is TRBV30, with no clear D. The CDR3 runs 16 residues. Trimming shortened V by 0 bases and J by 4 bases, and 16 bases separated the two germline ends. Per germline, CDR1 GTSNPN and CDR2 SVGIG (reference sequence). The CDR3 sequence is CAWSVGGLGRNQPQHF. For the CDR3, the DNA is TGTGCCTGGAGTGTAGGAGGTTTGGGCCGTAATCAGCCCCAGCATTTT. The variable domain in full, with the rest retrieved from reference TRBV30 and TRBJ1-5, is SQTIHQWPATLVQPVGSPLSLECTVEGTSNPNLYWYRQAAGRGLQLLFYSVGIGQISSEVPQNLSASRPQDRQFILSSKKLLLSDSGFYLCAWSVGGLGRNQPQHFGDGTRLSIL.

The chain is built from TRBV9 and TRBJ2-3; tentatively, D is TRBD1 or TRBD2 (6 bases each). The CDR3 totals 14 residues. Germline assignment: CDR1 SGDLS and CDR2 YYNGEE. The V gene lost 0 bases and the J gene lost 4 bases, with 9 bases spanning the gap. CDR3 in amino acids: CASSVGGASDTQYF. The CDR3 nucleotides are TGTGCCAGCAGCGTAGGGGGGGCCTCAGATACGCAGTATTTT. The full variable domain, in which reference TRBV9 and TRBJ2-3 provide the parts outside the CDR3, is DSGVTQTPKHLITATGQRVTLRCSPRSGDLSVYWYQQSLDQGLQFLIQYYNGEERAKGNILERFSAQQFPDLHSELNLSSLELGDSALYFCASSVGGASDTQYFGPGTRLTVL.

The V call is TRBV5-4, the J call TRBJ1-6, with D possibly TRBD1 on 6 matching bases. Germline CDR1 is SGHNT and CDR2 is YYREEE (reference sequence). Trimming shortened V by 4 bases and J by 10 bases, and 24 bases separated the two germline ends. The CDR3 extends over 17 amino acids. This CDR3 reads CASSLASQGRSVSPLHF. In nucleotides, the CDR3 is TGTGCCAGCAGCCTGGCCTCGCAGGGGAGGTCGGTATCACCCCTCCACTTT.

The V and J genes are TRBV6-5 and TRBJ2-3; D is unclear. The CDR3 has 13 residues. The ends were cut back, 4 bases at V and 7 bases at J, with 12 bases in the middle. Germline CDR1 is MNHEY and CDR2 is SVGAGI. Here the CDR3 reads CASSLSSHNTQYF. In DNA form, the CDR3 reads TGTGCCAGCAGTTTGTCGAGTCACAATACGCAGTATTTT.

The chain combines TRBV9 with TRBJ2-7, with TRBD1 matching over 7 bases. CDR3 length: 13 residues. The ends lost 0 bases at V and 6 bases at J; junction bases unmatched: 3. Germline V gene lookup returns CDR1 SGDLS and CDR2 YYNGEE. CDR3 sequence: CASSVDRGGEQYF. The CDR3 coding sequence is TGTGCCAGCAGCGTAGACAGGGGTGGCGAGCAGTACTTC. Together with reference TRBV9 and TRBJ2-7, the CDR3 gives the full variable domain: DSGVTQTPKHLITATGQRVTLRCSPRSGDLSVYWYQQSLDQGLQFLIQYYNGEERAKGNILERFSAQQFPDLHSELNLSSLELGDSALYFCASSVDRGGEQYFGPGTRLTVT.

This chain uses TRBV7-6 with TRBJ1-1; maybe TRBD1 (5 bases). Germline V gives CDR1 SGHVS, CDR2 FNYEAQ. V was pared by 5 bases and J by 4 bases, with 11 bases between. This CDR3 comprises 13 residues. CDR3 DNA: TGTGCCAGCAGCCCCCCGGGGGGCACTGAAGCTTTCTTT. Translation gives CASSPPGGTEAFF. Full variable domain (outside the CDR3, taken from reference TRBV7-6 and TRBJ1-1): GAGVSQSPRYKVTKRGQDVALRCDPISGHVSLYWYRQALGQGPEFLTYFNYEAQQDKSGLPNDRFSAERPEGSISTLTIQRTEQRDSAMYRCASSPPGGTEAFFGQGTRLTVV.

The chain's CDR3 is CASSLSLEDRQFF. CDR3 DNA sequence: TGTGCCAGCAGCTTATCCCTTGAGGACAGGCAGTTCTTC. The genes are TRBV5-4 and TRBJ2-1, with a weak D call TRBD1 (6 bases). V was cut by 2 bases and J by 12 bases, with 15 bases left in between. This CDR3 is built from 13 residues. Germline V gene sequence: CDR1 SGHNT, CDR2 YYREEE (reference sequence). The full variable domain, with the rest looked up from reference TRBV5-4 and TRBJ2-1, is ETGVTQSPTHLIKTRGQQVTLRCSSQSGHNTVSWYQQALGQGPQFIFQYYREEENGRGNFPPRFSGLQFPNYSSELNVNALELDDSALYLCASSLSLEDRQFFGPGTRLTVL.

The chain combines TRBV4-1 with TRBJ2-2; D is unresolved. V was shortened by 6 bases and J by 4 bases, with 12 bases between the two germline ends. Germline V gene lookup returns CDR1 MGHRA and CDR2 YSYEKL. This CDR3 is 14 amino acids long. CDR3 nucleotides: TGCGCCAGCAGGCTGTCTCCTACCACCGGGGAGCTGTTTTTT. Its protein product is CASRLSPTTGELFF.

The J gene is TRBJ2-2, the V gene TRBV29-1; 8 bases line up with TRBD1. V trimming: 7 bases; J trimming: 4 bases; junction bases outside the gene matches: 8. The CDR3 sequence is 14 residues long. The V gene's germline CDR1 is SQVTM and CDR2 ANQGSEA. CDR3 amino acids: CSARGTGATGELFF. The CDR3 nucleotides read TGCAGCGCCCGAGGGACAGGAGCCACCGGGGAGCTGTTTTTT.

This clone counts as medium-sized. This chain joins TRBV11-3 and TRBJ2-1, with 9 bases lining up with TRBD2. This CDR3 comprises 19 residues. Germline-derived CDR1 and CDR2 are SGHNT and YENEEA. V dropped 0 bases and J dropped 0; count of bases not matched to a gene: 9. The CDR3 reads CASSLERGGLGNSYNEQFF. As DNA, the CDR3 is TGTGCCAGCAGCTTAGAGCGGGGGGGCCTCGGGAACTCCTACAATGAGCAGTTCTTC.

The chain uses TRBV27 and TRBJ1-2; no firm D call. Looked up from germline, CDR1 is MNHEY and CDR2 is SMNVEV (reference sequence). CDR3 length: 11 amino acids. V was shortened by 8 bases and J by 7 bases, with 11 bases between the two germline ends. The CDR3 DNA follows: TGTGCCAGCGGTAGGGCTTCTGGCTACACCTTC. This gives the protein CASGRASGYTF.

This clone has a handful of counts. The chain links TRBV14 to TRBJ1-2; perhaps TRBD1 as D (6 bases). Per germline, CDR1 SGHDN and CDR2 FVKESK. The CDR3 loop spans 19 amino acids. V was clipped by 1 base and J by 4 bases, with 25 bases between them. The CDR3 DNA is TGTGCCAGCAGCCAAGTGCGTGTCGACAGGTTTATAGGTGGCTATGGCTACACCTTC. Translating gives CASSQVRVDRFIGGYGYTF.

The rearrangement joins TRBV5-1 to TRBJ2-5, with D tentatively TRBD2 (6 bases). Germline V gene lookup returns CDR1 SGHRS and CDR2 YFSETQ. The germline V and J ends were trimmed by 4 bases and 2 bases, with 6 bases remaining between them. This CDR3 has 12 residues. CDR3 nucleotides: TGCGCCAGCAGCCGGGGGCAAGAGACCCAGTACTTC. Its translation is CASSRGQETQYF.

This chain links TRBV29-1 with TRBJ2-7; 11 positions agree with TRBD1. Germline CDR1 reads SQVTM; CDR2 reads ANQGSEA. The CDR3 is 15 amino acids. Trimming at V came to 2 bases and at J to 0 bases, leaving 3 bases not matched to a gene. The CDR3: CSVEIGTGGSYEQYF. Here the CDR3 DNA reads TGCAGCGTTGAAATAGGGACAGGGGGCTCCTACGAGCAGTACTTC.

The chain joins TRBV5-4 to TRBJ2-5; 13 nucleotides agree with TRBD2. Unmatched junction bases numbered 2, after V lost 2 bases and J lost 1 base. Germline-derived CDR1 and CDR2 are SGHNT and YYREEE (reference sequence). The length of the CDR3 is 16 residues. DNA of the CDR3: TGTGCCAGCAGCTTCCGACTAGCGGGGGGCCAAGAGACCCAGTACTTC. Amino acid sequence: CASSFRLAGGQETQYF.

This clone was observed a few times. V is TRBV6-5 and J is TRBJ2-7; a weak D match, TRBD2 (6 bases). The CDR3 contains 12 residues. V lost 0 bases and J 7 bases, leaving 7 bases between the germline ends. The V gene's germline CDR1 is MNHEY and CDR2 SVGAGI. DNA for the CDR3: TGTGCCAGCAGTTACTCGGAGGGGGAGCAGTACTTC. Translated, it gives CASSYSEGEQYF.

This clone has more than one count but fewer than ten. This sequence joins TRBV7-9 and TRBJ2-5; 11 nucleotides match TRBD2. V shed 2 bases, J shed 1 base, and the junction held 9 bases outside the gene matches. From germline, CDR1 is SEHNR and CDR2 FQNEAQ (reference sequence). The CDR3 sequence is 18 residues long. The CDR3 here is CASSLRTRLAGPQETQYF. In DNA, the CDR3 is TGTGCCAGCAGCTTAAGAACCAGACTAGCGGGGCCCCAAGAGACCCAGTACTTC.

This clone was counted between two and nine times. The V gene is TRBV29-1, the J gene TRBJ2-5; TRBD1 agrees at 7 bases. Germline CDR1 and CDR2: SQVTM and ANQGSEA. The CDR3 has 12 amino acids. The J segment lost 2 bases and the V segment lost 5 bases, leaving 2 bases of the junction unmatched. Here the CDR3 reads CSVWDSQETQYF. CDR3 nucleotide sequence: TGCAGCGTTTGGGACAGTCAAGAGACCCAGTACTTC. The entire variable domain, with the rest obtained from reference TRBV29-1 and TRBJ2-5, is as follows: SAVISQKPSRDICQRGTSLTIQCQVDSQVTMMFWYRQQPGQSLTLIATANQGSEATYESGFVIDKFPISRPNLTFSTLTVSNMSPEDSSIYLCSVWDSQETQYFGPGTRLLVL.

This clone occurred once. The chain is built from TRBV18 and TRBJ1-1, with D hard to call. The germline CDR1 and CDR2 sequences are KGHSH and LQKENI. The CDR3 sequence is 12 residues long. V was trimmed by 4 bases and J by 3 bases, leaving 6 bases between them. The CDR3 sequence: CASSLSYTEAFF. The CDR3 bases are TGTGCCAGCTCACTTAGTTACACTGAAGCTTTCTTT.

The sample holds a few counts of this clone. The chain employs TRBV12-5 and TRBJ1-5; 8 bases line up with TRBD1. Germline values: CDR1 LGHNT, CDR2 FRNRAP. The V segment lost 7 bases and the J segment 6 bases; nucleotides outside the gene matches: 11. This CDR3 spans 15 amino acids. The CDR3 DNA sequence: TGTGCTAGTGTTTACGACGGACAGGGCACTCAGCCCCAGCATTTT. Protein sequence: CASVYDGQGTQPQHF.

This rearrangement joins TRBV4-2 to TRBJ1-6; perhaps TRBD1 as D (5 bases). Trimming cost V 0 bases and J 10 bases, with 13 bases left between them. CDR1 and CDR2 (germline): LGHNA, YNFKEQ. The CDR3 is made up of 15 amino acids. For the CDR3, the DNA is TGTGCCAGCAGCCAAGAAGTGGCAGGGAACTCACCCCTCCACTTT. Protein sequence: CASSQEVAGNSPLHF.